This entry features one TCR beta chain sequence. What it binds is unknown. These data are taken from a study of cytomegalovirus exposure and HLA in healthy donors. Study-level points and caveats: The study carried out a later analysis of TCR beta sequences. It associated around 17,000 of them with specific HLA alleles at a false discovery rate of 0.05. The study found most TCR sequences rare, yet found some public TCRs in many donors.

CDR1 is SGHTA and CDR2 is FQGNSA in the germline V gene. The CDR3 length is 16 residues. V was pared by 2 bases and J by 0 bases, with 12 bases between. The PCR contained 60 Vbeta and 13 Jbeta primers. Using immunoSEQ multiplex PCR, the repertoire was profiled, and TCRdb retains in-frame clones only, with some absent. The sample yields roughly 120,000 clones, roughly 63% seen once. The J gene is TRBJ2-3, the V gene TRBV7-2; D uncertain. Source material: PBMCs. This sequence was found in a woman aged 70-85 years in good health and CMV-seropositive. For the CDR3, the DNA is TGTGCCAGCAGCTTACCCTTACTCTCTAGCACAGATACGCAGTATTTT. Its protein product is CASSLPLLSSTDTQYF.